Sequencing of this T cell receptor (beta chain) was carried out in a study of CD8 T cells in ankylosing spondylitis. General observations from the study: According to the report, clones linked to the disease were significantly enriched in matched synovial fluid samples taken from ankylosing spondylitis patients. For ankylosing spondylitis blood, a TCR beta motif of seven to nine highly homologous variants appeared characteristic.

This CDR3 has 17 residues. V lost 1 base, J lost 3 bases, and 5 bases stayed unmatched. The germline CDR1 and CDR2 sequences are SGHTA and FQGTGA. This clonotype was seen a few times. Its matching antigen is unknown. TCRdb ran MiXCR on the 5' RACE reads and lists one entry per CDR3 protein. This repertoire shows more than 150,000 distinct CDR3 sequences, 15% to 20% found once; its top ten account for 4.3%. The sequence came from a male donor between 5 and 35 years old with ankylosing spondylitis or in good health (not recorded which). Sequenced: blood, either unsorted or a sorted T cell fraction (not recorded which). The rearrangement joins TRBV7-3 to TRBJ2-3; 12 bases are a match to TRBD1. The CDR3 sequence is CASSLIRGQGATDTQYF. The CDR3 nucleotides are TGTGCCAGCAGCTTAATACGGGGACAGGGGGCTACAGATACGCAGTATTTT.